The T cell receptor beta chain under discussion was sequenced for a study of shared clonotypes between healthy human individuals. Trimming removed 2 bases at V and 3 bases at J, with 11 bases between. Germline CDR1 MNHEY, CDR2 SVGAGI. This CDR3 has 14 amino acids. Terminally differentiated effector memory CD45RA+ cells were excluded by CCR7 positive selection of CD45RO-negative cells. Assay: immunoSEQ multiplex PCR; the TCRdb copy retains only in-frame clones and omits some. The repertoire has about 2 million clones, around 96% of them found once; the top ten carry approximately 1.2%. This sequence was found in a man between 18 and 29 years old in good health. The chain joins TRBV6-5 to TRBJ2-7; D is possibly TRBD2 (5 bases). Specimen: naive CD8+ T cells sorted from blood. Here the CDR3 reads CASSYRTSSYEQYF. CDR3 nucleotides: TGTGCCAGCAGTTACCGGACTTCTAGCTACGAGCAGTACTTC.